This TCR beta chain was profiled in a study of T cell changes during pregnancy in multiple sclerosis. Using immunoSEQ multiplex PCR, the repertoire was profiled, and TCRdb retains in-frame clones only, with some absent. The sample has some 60,000 clones, about nine tenths seen once; the top ten hold approximately 2.1%. The specimen was peripheral blood, collected in the first trimester of pregnancy. The sequence was collected from a female donor in good health, enrolled as a control in a pregnancy study.

The CDR3 loop reads CASSIGRVGETQYF. CDR3 bases: TGTGCCAGTAGTATTGGGAGGGTGGGGGAGACCCAGTACTTC. V and J are TRBV19 and TRBJ2-5, with 7 bases aligning to TRBD2. Germline V gene data show CDR1 as LNHDA and CDR2 as SQIVND (reference sequence). The CDR3 is 14 residues long. V shed 3 bases and J 5 bases; nucleotides not matched to a gene: 6.